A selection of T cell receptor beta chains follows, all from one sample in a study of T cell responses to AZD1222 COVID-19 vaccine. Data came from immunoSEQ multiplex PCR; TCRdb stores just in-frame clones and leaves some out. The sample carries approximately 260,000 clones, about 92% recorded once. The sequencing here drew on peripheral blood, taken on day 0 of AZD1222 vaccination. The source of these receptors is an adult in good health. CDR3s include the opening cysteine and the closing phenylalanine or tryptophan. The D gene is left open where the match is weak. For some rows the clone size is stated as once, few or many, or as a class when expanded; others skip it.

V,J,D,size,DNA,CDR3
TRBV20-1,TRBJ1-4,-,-,TGCAGTGCTAGTGCGGGGTTAGAGGAAAAACTGTTTTTT,CSASAGLEEKLFF
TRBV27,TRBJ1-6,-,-,TGTGCCAGCAGTTCCAGGGCACCCTCCTATAATTCACCCCTCCACTTT,CASSSRAPSYNSPLHF
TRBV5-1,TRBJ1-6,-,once,TGCGCCAGCAGCTCCCTGGGGCGACGGGACCGGGGATCACCCCTCCACTTT,CASSSLGRRDRGSPLHF
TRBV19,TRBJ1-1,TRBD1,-,TGTGCCAGTAGTAAGACAGGGGCGGTTGATCTTCGCACTGAAGCTTTCTTT,CASSKTGAVDLRTEAFF
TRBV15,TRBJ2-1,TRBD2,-,TGTGCCACCAGAGAGGGACTAGCGGCCTACAATGAGCAGTTCTTC,CATREGLAAYNEQFF
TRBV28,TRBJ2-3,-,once,TGTGCCAGCAGTTTATTGACTGAGTACCCCGCAGATACGCAGTATTTT,CASSLLTEYPADTQYF
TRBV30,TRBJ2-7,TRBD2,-,TGTGCCTACCAGACTAGCGGCTACGAGCAGTACTTC,CAYQTSGYEQYF
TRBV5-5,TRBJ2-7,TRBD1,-,TGTGCCAGCAGCTCCGGGGACAGCTTCTACGAGCAGTACTTC,CASSSGDSFYEQYF
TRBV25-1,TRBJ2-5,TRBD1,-,TGTGCCAGCAGTGAATCGCAGGGGGCACGAGAGACCCAGTACTTC,CASSESQGARETQYF
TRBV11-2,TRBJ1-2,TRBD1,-,TGTGCCAGCAGCCCGTCGGACAGGGGGCTCGGCGGCTACACCTTC,CASSPSDRGLGGYTF
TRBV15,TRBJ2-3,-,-,TGTGCCACCAGCGTGCGGGGACAGTTCACAGATACGCAGTATTTT,CATSVRGQFTDTQYF
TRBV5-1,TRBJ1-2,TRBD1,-,TGCGCCAGCAGCTTAGACAGGGATGGCTACACCTTC,CASSLDRDGYTF
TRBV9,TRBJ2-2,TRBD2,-,TGTGCCAGCAGCGTAGCTAAGGCCCCGGGGGGCGGGGAGCTGTTTTTT,CASSVAKAPGGGELFF
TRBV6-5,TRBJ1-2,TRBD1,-,TGTGCCAGCACCCGACCCGGGACAGGGGATGGCTACACCTTC,CASTRPGTGDGYTF
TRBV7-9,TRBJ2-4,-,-,TGTGCCAGCAGCAGGAGACAGACCTTTTTAGCCAAAAACATTCAGTACTTC,CASSRRQTFLAKNIQYF
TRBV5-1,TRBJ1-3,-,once,TGCGCCAGCAGCTTGGGAAGGGCTGGAAACACCATATATTTT,CASSLGRAGNTIYF
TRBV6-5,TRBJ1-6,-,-,TGTGCCAGCAGTCAAACGTTCAGGGATTCACCCCTCCACTTT,CASSQTFRDSPLHF
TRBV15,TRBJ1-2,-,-,TGTGCCACCAGCAGAGGGGGACTGCGTAACTATGGCTACACCTTC,CATSRGGLRNYGYTF
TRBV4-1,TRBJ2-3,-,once,TGCGCCAGCAGCCAACTCCCAGGAGATACGCAGTATTTT,CASSQLPGDTQYF
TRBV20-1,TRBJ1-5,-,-,TGCAGTGCTACTGACATACCCTCGTTTTATGTAGGTCAGCCCCAGCATTTT,CSATDIPSFYVGQPQHF
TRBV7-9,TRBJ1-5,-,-,TGTGCCAGCAGCAGGGGTGACAGCTACGGCCAGCCCCAGCATTTT,CASSRGDSYGQPQHF
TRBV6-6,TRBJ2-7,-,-,TGTGCCAGCAGTTACGGGACCGGGGTCTACGAGCAGTACTTC,CASSYGTGVYEQYF
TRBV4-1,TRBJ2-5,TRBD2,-,TGCGCCAGCAGCCAAGAACGTGGCGGGAGGATCGAGACCCAGTACTTC,CASSQERGGRIETQYF
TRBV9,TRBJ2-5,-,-,TGTGCCAGCAGCGTAAGGGGGGAGCGGCGAGAGACCCAGTACTTC,CASSVRGERRETQYF
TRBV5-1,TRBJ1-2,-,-,TGCGCCAGCAGCTTGAGTGTGGATGGGCACGATGGCTACACCTTC,CASSLSVDGHDGYTF
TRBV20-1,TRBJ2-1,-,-,TGCAGTGCTGTGGACAATGAGCAGTTCTTC,CSAVDNEQFF
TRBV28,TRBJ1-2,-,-,TGTGCCAGCAGCCCCGGGGGACGGAGAGGGGGCTACACCTTC,CASSPGGRRGGYTF
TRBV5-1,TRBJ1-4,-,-,TGCGCCAGCAGCACCGAACTTAATGAAAAACTGTTTTTT,CASSTELNEKLFF
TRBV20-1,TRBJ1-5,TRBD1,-,TGCAGTGCTAGTCAGGGGGCGGGTCAGCCCCAGCATTTT,CSASQGAGQPQHF
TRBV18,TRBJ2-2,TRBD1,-,TGTGCCAGCTCACCGACAGGGGCGGGGAACACCGGGGAGCTGTTTTTT,CASSPTGAGNTGELFF
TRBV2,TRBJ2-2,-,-,TGTGCCAGCAGTGTTGACGGGGAGCTGTTTTTT,CASSVDGELFF
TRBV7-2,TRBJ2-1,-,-,TGTGCCAGCAGCTCCCGGGGCCAGTTTAGTGAGCAGTTCTTC,CASSSRGQFSEQFF
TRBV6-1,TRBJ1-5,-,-,TGTGCCAGCAGTGAAAGGGCAGGGGTGCAGCCCCAGCATTTT,CASSERAGVQPQHF
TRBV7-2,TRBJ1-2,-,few,TGTGCCAGCAGCCCTGGGGGGGGTGGCTACACCTTC,CASSPGGGGYTF
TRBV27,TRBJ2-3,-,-,TGTGCCAGCAGTTTATCTGCCAGGGTTAGAGATACGCAGTATTTT,CASSLSARVRDTQYF
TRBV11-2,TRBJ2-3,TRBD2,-,TGTGCCAGCAGCTTAGCCCCTCCTAGCGGGAGGACAGATACGCAGTATTTT,CASSLAPPSGRTDTQYF
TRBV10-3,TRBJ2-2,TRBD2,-,TGTGCCATCAGTGAGCCGACTAGCGGGGGAGGCGGGGAGCTGTTTTTT,CAISEPTSGGGGELFF
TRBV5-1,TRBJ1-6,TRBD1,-,TGCGCCAGCAGCTTGGGGCCCTCGGGACAGCGCCTTAATTCACCCCTCCACTTT,CASSLGPSGQRLNSPLHF
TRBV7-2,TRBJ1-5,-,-,TGTGCCAGCAGCTCCCAGTCGGGGGGGATCCAGCCCCAGCATTTT,CASSSQSGGIQPQHF
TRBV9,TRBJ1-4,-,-,TGTGCCAGCAGCTTGGGGGACCGGAAGGTGACAACTAATGAAAAACTGTTTTTT,CASSLGDRKVTTNEKLFF
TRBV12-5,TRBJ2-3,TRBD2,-,TGTGCTAGTGGTCTAAATAGCGGGGCTAGCACAGATACGCAGTATTTT,CASGLNSGASTDTQYF